These 18 T cell receptor beta chains originate from one sample sequenced in a study of blood T cell repertoires in COVID-19. Sequencing used immunoSEQ multiplex PCR; TCRdb keeps in-frame clones, though not all of them. The table includes hundreds of thousands of clones, 87% detected once. Sequencing was performed on peripheral blood. Source of these receptors: a woman between 40 and 50 years old who had recovered from COVID-19.

The gene calls are TRBV5-4 and TRBJ1-3; TRBD1 agrees at 7 bases. The CDR3 runs to 18 residues. CDR1 is SGHNT, CDR2 YYREEE, per germline (reference sequence). After removal of 0 bases from V and 5 bases from J, the junction contained 14 bases not matched to a gene. The CDR3 sequence: CASSLAGTAPSRRNTIYF. In DNA form, the CDR3 reads TGTGCCAGCAGCTTGGCCGGGACAGCCCCTAGTCGGAGAAACACCATATATTTT. Together with reference TRBV5-4 and TRBJ1-3, the CDR3 gives the full variable domain: ETGVTQSPTHLIKTRGQQVTLRCSSQSGHNTVSWYQQALGQGPQFIFQYYREEENGRGNFPPRFSGLQFPNYSSELNVNALELDDSALYLCASSLAGTAPSRRNTIYFGEGSWLTVV.

This chain connects TRBV3-1 (or the pseudogene TRBV3-2) to TRBJ1-2, with a weak D call TRBD1 (5 bases). This CDR3 spans 14 amino acids. Between the trimmed V and J ends, which lost 0 bases and 4 bases, there was a span of 9 bases. Germline assignment: CDR1 LGHDT and CDR2 YNNKEL (reference sequence). CDR3 DNA sequence: TGTGCCAGCAGCCAAGAGTCGGGGGTCTATGGCTACACCTTC. It codes for CASSQESGVYGYTF.

The chain uses TRBV6-6 and TRBJ2-5; the match to TRBD2 covers 11 bases. Germline CDR1 and CDR2: MNHNY and SVGAGI (reference sequence). The junction had 5 bases not matched to a gene; V was cut back by 3 bases and J by 2 bases. The CDR3 totals 16 residues. DNA for the CDR3: TGTGCCAGCAGTTATTGGCCTAGCGGGGGGCAAGAGACCCAGTACTTC. Its translation is CASSYWPSGGQETQYF.

V is TRBV9 and J is TRBJ2-3; TRBD2 aligns across 14 bases. Germline CDR1 and CDR2: SGDLS and YYNGEE. The V gene end was trimmed by 0 bases and the J gene end by 0 bases; junction bases not matched to a gene: 3. The CDR3 is 18 residues long. CDR3 nucleotide sequence: TGTGCCAGCAGCGTAGGGACTAGCGGGGGGATCAGCACAGATACGCAGTATTTT. Encoded protein: CASSVGTSGGISTDTQYF. Variable domain in full (rest from reference TRBV9 and TRBJ2-3): DSGVTQTPKHLITATGQRVTLRCSPRSGDLSVYWYQQSLDQGLQFLIQYYNGEERAKGNILERFSAQQFPDLHSELNLSSLELGDSALYFCASSVGTSGGISTDTQYFGPGTRLTVL.

V is TRBV9 and J is TRBJ2-5, with 16 bases identical to TRBD2. This CDR3 is 18 amino acids long. Per germline, CDR1 SGDLS and CDR2 YYNGEE. V lost 2 bases to trimming and J lost 2 bases; unmatched junction nucleotides: 6. The CDR3 DNA reads as TGTGCCAGCAGCGTCATGGGACTAGCGGGGGGGCCACAAGAGACCCAGTACTTC. This encodes CASSVMGLAGGPQETQYF.

This clone was picked up a small number of times. The chain recombines TRBV3-1 (or the pseudogene TRBV3-2) with TRBJ1-5; D gene ambiguous. Germline V gene sequence: CDR1 LGHDT, CDR2 YNNKEL (reference sequence). The V end was cut by 5 bases, the J end by 7 bases, with 15 bases between. The CDR3 sequence is 14 residues long. As DNA, the CDR3 is TGTGCCAGCAGCTACTCCGTATCGGGGCAGCCCCAGCATTTT. Residues: CASSYSVSGQPQHF.

The chain joins TRBV7-6 to TRBJ2-7; 7 nucleotides align to TRBD1. V was clipped by 6 bases and J by 0 bases; unmatched bases: 5. CDR3 length: 14 residues. Germline CDR1 and CDR2: SGHVS and FNYEAQ. The CDR3, as DNA: TGTGCCAGCAGTCGGGACAGAAACTCCTACGAGCAGTACTTC. Residues: CASSRDRNSYEQYF.

This clone was seen more than once but under ten times. The rearrangement joins TRBV5-1 to TRBJ1-1; 10 nucleotides match TRBD1. V was pared by 2 bases and J by 6 bases, with 4 bases of the junction left unmatched. Germline V gene lookup returns CDR1 SGHRS and CDR2 YFSETQ. The CDR3 has 14 residues. CDR3 amino acids: CASSFGTGDSEAFF. The CDR3 coding sequence is TGCGCCAGCAGCTTTGGGACAGGGGATTCTGAAGCTTTCTTT.

The chain couples TRBV7-8 to TRBJ1-1; 10 bases align to TRBD1. The CDR3 is 14 amino acids. Trimming removed 7 bases from V and 4 bases from J; junction bases left unmatched: 6. Germline V lookup: CDR1 SGHVS, CDR2 FQNEAQ. The CDR3 DNA reads TGTGCCAGCACCAATGGACAGGGGGGCACTGAAGCTTTCTTT. It specifies CASTNGQGGTEAFF.

This chain connects TRBV12-3 or TRBV12-4 to TRBJ1-2; D is uncertain. The V end was cut by 2 bases, the J end by 2 bases, with 6 bases between. The CDR3 totals 13 residues. The CDR3 nucleotides read TGTGCCAGCAGTTTATCCGGGAACTATGGCTACACCTTC. It yields the protein CASSLSGNYGYTF.

V is TRBV2 and J is TRBJ1-4; D is perhaps TRBD1 (6 bases). Deletions cut 6 bases from V and 7 bases from J, with 15 bases between. CDR1 is SNHLY, CDR2 FYNNEI, per germline. The CDR3 runs 14 residues. CDR3 sequence (DNA): TGTGCCAGCAGGCCCGGGGGGCCGATTGAAAAACTGTTTTTT. Its protein product is CASRPGGPIEKLFF.

The chain uses TRBV3-1 (or the pseudogene TRBV3-2) and TRBJ1-1; 7 bases match TRBD1. CDR3 length: 15 residues. V shed 4 bases, J shed 4 bases, and the junction held 9 bases outside the gene matches. CDR1 is LGHDT, CDR2 YNNKEL, per germline (reference sequence). The CDR3 here is CASSPRQGQGTEAFF. The CDR3 nucleotides are TGTGCCAGCAGCCCCAGACAGGGCCAAGGCACTGAAGCTTTCTTT.

The chain carries TRBV7-9 and TRBJ2-7, with 7 bases lining up with TRBD2. The V gene end was trimmed by 5 bases and the J gene end by 4 bases; junction bases not matched to a gene: 5. There are 13 residues in the CDR3. Germline loops: CDR1 SEHNR, CDR2 FQNEAQ (reference sequence). DNA of the CDR3: TGTGCCAGCAGCCGGGGGGTAATTTACGAGCAGTACTTC. It codes for CASSRGVIYEQYF. The whole variable domain, filled in from reference TRBV7-9 and TRBJ2-7, reads DTGVSQNPRHKITKRGQNVTFRCDPISEHNRLYWYRQTLGQGPEFLTYFQNEAQLEKSRLLSDRFSAERPKGSFSTLEIQRTEQGDSAMYLCASSRGVIYEQYFGPGTRLTVT.

This chain uses TRBV7-8 with TRBJ2-3; maybe TRBD1 (6 bases). CDR3 length equals 16 residues. Trimming took off 1 base at V and 2 bases at J, with 13 bases between the two ends. Germline V gene data show CDR1 as SGHVS and CDR2 as FQNEAQ. CDR3 DNA sequence: TGTGCCAGCAGCTTAGGTCCAGGGGTCATCACAGATACGCAGTATTTT. Translation gives CASSLGPGVITDTQYF.

The V and J genes are TRBV23-1 and TRBJ1-4, with a weak D call TRBD1 (5 bases). TRBV23-1 is classed as an ORF, of uncertain function. Trimming took off 6 bases at V and 7 bases at J, with 12 bases between the two ends. CDR3 length equals 13 residues. The CDR3: CASSRAHFEKLFF. The CDR3 DNA is TGCGCCAGCAGCAGGGCTCATTTTGAAAAACTGTTTTTT.

V gene TRBV4-2 combines with J gene TRBJ2-3; a possible D gene is TRBD2 (6 bases). The V end lost 11 bases, the J end lost 2 bases, and 23 bases lay between the germline ends. CDR1 and CDR2 (germline): LGHNA, YNFKEQ. The CDR3 contains 16 residues. CDR3 sequence reads: CAVGPAYGGTTDTQYF. CDR3 DNA: TGTGCCGTGGGGCCTGCCTATGGGGGGACCACAGATACGCAGTATTTT.

The chain is built from TRBV2 and TRBJ1-5; D perhaps matches TRBD1 (5 bases). Germline V gene data show CDR1 as SNHLY and CDR2 as FYNNEI. The CDR3 has 15 amino acids. Trimming cost V 4 bases and J 1 base, with 11 bases left between them. The CDR3 loop is CASSGRGTSNQPQHF. The CDR3 coding sequence is TGTGCCAGCAGTGGGCGGGGCACCAGCAATCAGCCCCAGCATTTT. The complete variable domain, with remaining parts taken from reference TRBV2 and TRBJ1-5, reads EPEVTQTPSHQVTQMGQEVILRCVPISNHLYFYWYRQILGQKVEFLVSFYNNEISEKSEIFDDQFSVERPDGSNFTLKIRSTKLEDSAMYFCASSGRGTSNQPQHFGDGTRLSIL.

The chain recombines TRBV29-1 with TRBJ1-2, with D uncertain. This CDR3 is 11 amino acids long. Germline lookup yields CDR1 SQVTM and CDR2 ANQGSEA. The V end lost 5 bases, the J end lost 7 bases, and 11 bases lay between the germline ends. The CDR3 region has the DNA TGCAGCGTTAGCGGGGATCCTGGCTACACCTTC. Its protein product is CSVSGDPGYTF.